Listed here are 10 T cell receptor beta chains from one sample, sequenced in a study of T-cell memory formation after mild COVID-19. TCRdb independently ran MiXCR on the 5' RACE reads; one entry per CDR3 protein. The sample includes roughly 600,000 distinct CDR3 sequences, 15% to 20% seen only once; the top ten take 9.5% to 15%. The source material was PBMCs or a T cell subset sorted from them (not recorded which). Every receptor here comes from an adult woman who had mild COVID-19 (a few samples of this study predate the infection). Cell type and time point are not known.

The V gene is TRBV7-2, the J gene TRBJ2-5; 9 bases match TRBD1. CDR1 and CDR2 from the germline V gene are SGHTA and FQGNSA. V trimming: 0 bases; J trimming: 6 bases; junction bases outside the gene matches: 8. The CDR3 length is 16 residues. The CDR3 DNA reads as TGTGCCAGCAGCTTAGCGCCGGGGACAGGGAGACAGACCCAGTACTTC. Translation gives CASSLAPGTGRQTQYF.

This clonotype was seen a handful of times. V is TRBV12-3 or TRBV12-4 and J is TRBJ2-7; D may be TRBD2 (6 bases). The CDR3 consists of 15 residues. The V gene lost 3 bases and the J gene lost 3 bases, with 15 bases spanning the gap. The CDR3 nucleotides are TGTGCCAGCAGTTTGAGGAGGGGCCGCAACTACGAGCAGTACTTC. Its translation: CASSLRRGRNYEQYF.

This clonotype has just a few counts. The chain joins TRBV27 to TRBJ2-1, with 9 bases fitting TRBD1. V was clipped by 6 bases and J by 14 bases; unmatched bases: 5. CDR1 is MNHEY and CDR2 is SMNVEV in the germline V gene (reference sequence). CDR3 length: 11 amino acids. CDR3 in amino acids: CASRGTGREFF. For the CDR3, the DNA is TGTGCCAGCAGAGGGACAGGGAGGGAGTTCTTC.

The genes are TRBV7-9 and TRBJ2-1, with D perhaps assigned TRBD1 or TRBD2 (5 bases each). The germline V gene encodes CDR1 SEHNR and CDR2 FQNEAQ (reference sequence). The CDR3 covers 15 residues. Between the trimmed V and J ends, which lost 3 bases and 7 bases, there was a span of 16 bases. Here the CDR3 DNA reads TGTGCCAGCAGCTTTCCGAGTAGCGAGGGGAATGAGCAGTTCTTC. Its protein product is CASSFPSSEGNEQFF.

The V and J genes are TRBV5-6 and TRBJ2-2; D not resolved. In germline, CDR1 is SGHDT, CDR2 YYEEEE. V was pared by 2 bases and J by 1 base, with 12 bases between. CDR3 length equals 16 residues. The CDR3 coding sequence is TGTGCCAGCAGCTTCTATGACGGAAAGAACACCGGGGAGCTGTTTTTT. Residues: CASSFYDGKNTGELFF. Full variable domain (remainder filled in from reference TRBV5-6 and TRBJ2-2): DAGVTQSPTHLIKTRGQQVTLRCSPKSGHDTVSWYQQALGQGPQFIFQYYEEEERQRGNFPDRFSGHQFPNYSSELNVNALLLGDSALYLCASSFYDGKNTGELFFGEGSRLTVL.

The sample holds a few counts of this clonotype. The chain employs TRBV7-3 and TRBJ1-5; D possibly corresponds to TRBD1 (6 bases). Per the germline V gene, CDR1 is SGHTA and CDR2 is FQGTGA. The CDR3 runs to 19 residues. V was clipped by 7 bases and J by 0 bases, with 25 bases between them. The CDR3 loop reads CASTPCRGNLCYSNQPQHF. CDR3 DNA sequence: TGTGCCAGCACCCCGTGCAGGGGAAACTTATGCTATAGCAATCAGCCCCAGCATTTT.

There are a few counts of this clonotype. In DNA, the CDR3 is TGTGCCAGCAGCTTAGTCCGGTCCACCGGGGAGCTGTTTTTT. It codes for CASSLVRSTGELFF. The chain joins TRBV7-3 to TRBJ2-2; D gene ambiguous. CDR1 and CDR2 (germline): SGHTA, FQGTGA. V gave up 2 bases and J gave up 4 bases, with 8 bases separating them. This CDR3 is built from 14 residues.

This clonotype was seen ten or more times. This sequence joins TRBV9 and TRBJ2-7; D is possibly TRBD1 or TRBD2 (5 bases each). Germline V CDR1 and CDR2: SGDLS, YYNGEE. The V end lost 4 bases, the J end lost 4 bases, and 12 bases lay between the germline ends. This CDR3 has 13 amino acids. The CDR3 loop is CASSPGTFYEQYF. CDR3 DNA sequence: TGTGCCAGCAGCCCCGGGACCTTTTACGAGCAGTACTTC.

J is TRBJ1-3 and V is TRBV5-1; 9 bases agree with TRBD1. Looked up from germline, CDR1 is SGHRS and CDR2 is YFSETQ. The trim removed 4 bases at V and 8 bases at J, leaving 4 bases unmatched. The CDR3 has 13 residues. In DNA, the CDR3 is TGCGCCAGCAGCCCCGACAGGGGGGACACCATATATTTT. Protein: CASSPDRGDTIYF.

This clonotype showed up just a few times. In DNA, the CDR3 is TGTGCCACCAGCAGAGAGGTAGCGGGAGTTCCCACAGATACGCAGTATTTT. Its protein is CATSREVAGVPTDTQYF. The chain combines TRBV15 with TRBJ2-3, with 9 bases identical to TRBD2. J lost 2 bases, V lost 0 bases, and 6 bases had no gene match. Germline V gives CDR1 LNHNV, CDR2 YYDKDF (reference sequence). The CDR3 runs 17 residues.